The clone carrying this TCR beta chain came up many times. The target antigen is unknown. Relying on iRepertoire HTBI primers and Arm-PCR of CDR3 regions, the team built TCR beta libraries. One entry per CDR3 protein, called by TCRdb with MiXCR from the multiplex PCR reads. The table lists around 400,000 distinct CDR3 sequences, approximately 12% of them singletons. Sample time point: newly diagnosed GD, antithyroid drugs for less than 3 months. Construction of the TCR library relied on RNA isolated from PBMCs. This CDR3 region has 15 residues. Germline values: CDR1 SGHDN, CDR2 FVKESK. Trimming shortened V by 2 bases and J by 3 bases, and 12 bases separated the two germline ends. This sample was taken from a study of regulatory T cells in long-lasting Graves disease. Notes on the study in general: Persistent patients shared more public clonotypes (over 2,500) than new patients (approximately 1,000).

These data also formed part of another study, on T cells in Graves' hyperthyroidism and ophthalmopathy. From that report: Blood also showed most of the thyroid clonotypes that were expanded above 0.001.

The chain carries TRBV14 and TRBJ2-3; D is tentatively TRBD1 or TRBD2 (5 bases each). The sequence was collected from a young woman with Graves disease. Sequences were derived from peripheral blood mononuclear cells (PBMCs), sampled at new diagnosis, from a patient treated with antithyroid drugs. CDR3 nucleotide sequence: TGTGCCAGCAGCCAATCTTCGAGGGGAACAGATACGCAGTATTTT. It translates to CASSQSSRGTDTQYF.